The entry below describes one TCR beta chain. Its specific antigen is unknown. Base qualities are missing; no much larger clone stands one base away. The CDR3 starts with the cysteine, ends with the phenylalanine, and has 15 residues. The read is trimmed to its CDR3 DNA, 45 bases read in frame from base 1. The germline V gene (reference sequence) specifies SEHNR as CDR1 and FQNEAQ as CDR2. Ends trimmed: V by 5 bases, J by 2 bases; bases unmatched to a gene: 7. This sample was taken from a study of blood T cell repertoires in COVID-19 (dated by TCRdb to the early 2020s). About the investigation overall: Collaborator samples came from the United States, Italy and Spain and covered acute and convalescent phases of COVID-19. The sample metadata nearly always contained a de-identified subject ID, COVID-19 status, age in years and sex. The samples were drawn from the first 160 participants of the ongoing ImmuneRACE study and from 1,254 subjects provided by 6 global collaborators. Where available, HLA class I and class II types were taken from metadata supplied by the sample provider and were not determined by assay-based typing. Deeply sampled blood TCRbeta repertoires from subjects exposed to, actively infected with, or recovered from COVID-19 were included in the dataset. The material from the prospective study consisted of cDNA or gDNA derived from T cells, B-cell-depleted T cells, or PBMCs. The repertoires were released in a freely available public database meant as a resource for research on the immune response to SARS-CoV-2.

General findings and caveats noted by the study authors: The quantity of clinical and demographic metadata differed by source and by participant and was supplied without curation.

Samples from volunteer blood donors who had recovered from COVID-19 were contributed by a second Seattle source. The collaborating institutions used their own protocols to collect whole blood in K2EDTA tubes. For TCRbeta analysis, collaborators shipped samples as frozen whole blood, isolated PBMCs, or DNA extracted from either of those sample types. TCRbeta CDR3 regions were amplified from genomic DNA using the immunoSEQ Assay, a bias-controlled multiplex PCR. As for how the authors treated the data: The number of nucleated cells in each sample was estimated from the amplification of reference gene primers within the assay. Sequence reads were collapsed and filtered to measure the absolute abundance of every unique TCRbeta CDR3 rearrangement. For each sample, productive Simpson clonality was calculated as the square root of Simpson's diversity index across productive rearrangements. TCRdb took this table from immuneACCESS and kept in-frame rearrangements with V and J called. Such tables lack part of the clones; where checked against another copy, unresolved V genes explain under half of the gap, and the rest is unexplained. V and J calls and clone size are given by that table; D and trimming were obtained from the DNA. The sample profile shows some 240,000 clones; approximately 91% of them were found once. Around 6% of the sample lies in the top ten.

Sequencing was done on a sample of peripheral blood. The rearranged segments are TRBV7-9 and TRBJ2-3, with 7 bases matching TRBD1. This TCR was recovered from a man in his sixties who had recovered from COVID-19. The bases read TGTGCCAGCAGCGTCGGAACAGGGGCCACAGATACGCAGTATTTT. Its protein reads: CASSVGTGATDTQYF.